What follows is one T cell receptor beta chain and its context. This record belongs to a study of blood T cell repertoires in COVID-19. Overall study context: Acute and convalescent COVID-19 samples came from the United States, Italy and Spain. PBMCs, B-cell-depleted T cells, or T cells were the source of the cDNA or gDNA that made up the material.

Trimming removed 8 bases from V and 3 bases from J; junction bases left unmatched: 6. Germline CDR1 reads PRHDT; CDR2 reads FYEKMQ (reference sequence). The CDR3 is 14 amino acids. Those enrolled, adults aged roughly 18 to 95 years, came from roughly 23 US areas. Cohort 3 recovered donors had two negative PCRs, clearance, or symptom resolution. This table comes from immunoSEQ multiplex PCR, and its TCRdb copy is limited to in-frame clones, with some not included. This table has 200,000 to 250,000 clones, 70% to 90% appearing once. The TCR comes from a man aged 25-45 years who had recovered from COVID-19. V usage is TRBV13 and J usage is TRBJ1-2; 10 nucleotides agree with TRBD1. Sequencing used PBMCs or T cells enriched from blood (not recorded which). DNA for the CDR3: TGTGCCAGCGCTACGGGACAGGGGTACTATGGCTACACCTTC. Its translation is CASATGQGYYGYTF.